This TCR beta chain was retrieved from a study of blood T cell repertoires in COVID-19. Study at large: COVID-19 samples collected from the United States, Italy and Spain covered acute and convalescent phases.

CDR3 length equals 14 residues. The ends were cut back, 6 bases at V and 3 bases at J, with 11 bases in the middle. Germline CDR1 and CDR2: MNHEY and SVGAGI. TCRdb's table, derived via immunoSEQ multiplex PCR, lists solely in-frame clones and lacks some. Here the sample spans under 150,000 clones, over 80% being singletons. The sequenced sample consisted of peripheral blood. The chain joins TRBV6-5 to TRBJ1-4; D ambiguous. The sequence came from a man in his 70s with acute or convalescent COVID-19. The CDR3 nucleotides are TGTGCCAGCAGAAGGACTTCCGCTAATGAAAAACTGTTTTTT. Translating it yields CASRRTSANEKLFF.